The 9 T cell receptor beta chains below come from one sample, sequenced in a study of blood T cell repertoires in COVID-19. Libraries were prepared by immunoSEQ multiplex PCR; TCRdb keeps only in-frame clonotypes and omits some of them. The top ten hold roughly 3.7% of the sample, which has some 120,000 clones, more than 75% seen once. The sequencing sample was made of peripheral blood. The receptors stem from a man aged 50 or older with active COVID-19.

The rearrangement links TRBV9 to TRBJ2-1; D perhaps matches TRBD2 (6 bases). Per germline, CDR1 SGDLS and CDR2 YYNGEE. This CDR3 region has 13 residues. V was cut by 3 bases and J by 7 bases, with 11 bases left in between. The CDR3: CASSAQLANEQFF. CDR3 DNA: TGTGCCAGCAGCGCACAACTAGCTAATGAGCAGTTCTTC.

The V call is TRBV7-2, the J call TRBJ2-1; D is possibly TRBD2 (6 bases). Germline CDR1 SGHTA, CDR2 FQGNSA. The CDR3 spans 16 residues. The ends were cut back, 3 bases at V and 0 bases at J, with 12 bases in the middle. The CDR3 loop reads CASSLRAGSSYNEQFF. DNA for the CDR3: TGTGCCAGCAGCTTGAGAGCGGGCTCCTCCTACAATGAGCAGTTCTTC.

This clone was detected once. The chain links TRBV27 to TRBJ1-2, with 7 bases aligning to TRBD1. In germline, CDR1 is MNHEY, CDR2 SMNVEV (reference sequence). V dropped 7 bases and J dropped 2; count of bases not matched to a gene: 4. The CDR3 consists of 13 residues. The CDR3 protein is CASTRDRNYGYTF. CDR3 in DNA: TGTGCCAGCACTCGGGACAGAAACTATGGCTACACCTTC.

This sequence joins TRBV5-1 and TRBJ1-1; D perhaps matches TRBD1 (6 bases). The CDR3 totals 14 residues. Trimming removed 1 base from V and 1 base from J, with 8 bases in between. Germline V gene lookup returns CDR1 SGHRS and CDR2 YFSETQ. The chain's CDR3 is CASSLQGQNTEAFF. The DNA of the CDR3 is TGCGCCAGCAGCTTGCAGGGGCAGAACACTGAAGCTTTCTTT.

In this sample, this clone turned up a few times. The rearrangement uses TRBV19 and TRBJ2-5, with 9 bases identical to TRBD2. The CDR3 is 14 amino acids. Germline CDR1 and CDR2: LNHDA and SQIVND (reference sequence). V gave up 6 bases and J gave up 2 bases; unmatched junction bases: 4. The CDR3 protein is CASSGTSPQETQYF. CDR3 sequence (DNA): TGTGCCAGTAGCGGGACTAGCCCACAAGAGACCCAGTACTTC.

V gene TRBV6-5 combines with J gene TRBJ1-1, with 8 bases aligning to TRBD1. The CDR3 length is 13 residues. Germline V lookup: CDR1 MNHEY, CDR2 SVGAGI. The J segment lost 4 bases and the V segment lost 10 bases, leaving 8 bases of the junction unmatched. The CDR3 region is CATDRGSGTEAFF. The CDR3 coding sequence is TGTGCCACTGACAGGGGTTCGGGCACTGAAGCTTTCTTT.

The V call is TRBV7-8, the J call TRBJ1-1, with D possibly TRBD1 on 5 matching bases. CDR3 length: 18 amino acids. CDR1 is SGHVS, CDR2 FQNEAQ, per germline. V was pared by 1 base and J by 4 bases, with 22 bases between. The CDR3 loop is CASSLVGVFVQGLTEAFF. The CDR3 nucleotides read TGTGCCAGCAGCTTAGTGGGGGTTTTCGTCCAGGGACTCACTGAAGCTTTCTTT. Full variable domain (rest looked up from reference TRBV7-8 and TRBJ1-1): GAGVSQSPRYKVAKRGQDVALRCDPISGHVSLFWYQQALGQGPEFLTYFQNEAQLDKSGLPSDRFFAERPEGSVSTLKIQRTQQEDSAVYLCASSLVGVFVQGLTEAFFGQGTRLTVV.

The V gene is TRBV6-5, the J gene TRBJ2-5, with a tentative D call TRBD1 (6 bases). Germline-derived CDR1 and CDR2 are MNHEY and SVGAGI. Trimming pared 6 bases from V and 4 bases from J, leaving 15 bases between. The CDR3 runs to 14 residues. In DNA form, the CDR3 reads TGTGCCAGCAGCGATACAGGGCTCGGAGAGACCCAGTACTTC. Translating gives CASSDTGLGETQYF.

The rearrangement links TRBV7-9 to TRBJ2-2; 7 positions match TRBD1. This CDR3 comprises 15 residues. The J segment lost 1 base and the V segment lost 5 bases, leaving 4 bases of the junction unmatched. Germline V CDR1 and CDR2: SEHNR, FQNEAQ (reference sequence). This CDR3 reads CASSRTGGNTGELFF. The CDR3 nucleotides read TGTGCCAGCAGCCGGACAGGAGGGAACACCGGGGAGCTGTTTTTT.